Each of the 24 T cell receptor beta chains below was sequenced from the same sample in a study of T cells in Graves' hyperthyroidism and ophthalmopathy (dated by TCRdb to between 2019 and 2020). Library preparation used multiplex PCR. Reads for this sample came from an Illumina HiSeq 2000. The TCR beta CDR3 regions were amplified from RNA transcripts. For the first round of RT-PCR on the TCR CDR3, the HTBI primer set was used together with the Qiagen OneStep RT-PCR kit. TCRdb redid the processing of the public reads, applying fastp at Q25 and MiXCR, and retained in-frame beta chains. For every CDR3 protein sequence, its rows merge into one entry that carries the most common genes and DNA. This sample is represented by 300,000 to 400,000 distinct CDR3 sequences; approximately 13% of them were singletons. The biggest ten clones account for more than 9.5% of the sample. The source material was blood. These receptors came from a woman between 55 and 75 years old with Graves' hyperthyroidism.

The table lists this clonotype with a count of one. V and J are TRBV10-3 and TRBJ2-7; the match to TRBD2 covers 11 bases. V lost 6 bases and J lost 1; bases outside the gene matches: 8. The V gene's germline CDR1 is ENHRY and CDR2 SYGVKD. The CDR3 totals 16 residues. The CDR3 sequence: CAISATGTSGSYEQYF. The CDR3 DNA follows: TGTGCCATCAGCGCCACCGGGACTAGCGGTTCCTACGAGCAGTACTTC.

The sample holds a few counts of this clonotype. This sequence joins TRBV19 and TRBJ2-5; 8 bases are shared with TRBD1. Germline V CDR1 and CDR2: LNHDA, SQIVND (reference sequence). Trimming took 10 bases from V and 2 from J; bases not matched to a gene: 6. The CDR3 sequence is 13 residues long. In DNA form, the CDR3 reads TGTGCCACCTCTCGGACAGGGCAAGAGACCCAGTACTTC. Translation: CATSRTGQETQYF.

The chain couples TRBV6-1 to TRBJ2-4; D tentatively fits TRBD1 or TRBD2 (5 bases each). CDR1 and CDR2 from the germline V gene are MNHNS and SASEGT. The CDR3 is 14 residues long. V gave up 9 bases and J gave up 6 bases, with 18 bases separating them. CDR3 DNA: TGTGCCAGTCACTACGGGGACGAGGGAAACATTCAGTACTTC. Its translation is CASHYGDEGNIQYF.

At least ten counts were recorded for this clonotype. This chain links TRBV11-1 with TRBJ2-7, with a tentative D call TRBD1 (6 bases). The V gene lost 3 bases and the J gene lost 2 bases, with 11 bases spanning the gap. This CDR3 is built from 14 residues. The germline V gene has CDR1 SGHAT and CDR2 FQDESV (reference sequence). The CDR3 bases are TGTGCCAGCAGCTTCGGCAGGGGAGCCTACGAGCAGTACTTC. This encodes CASSFGRGAYEQYF.

This clonotype appeared many times. The V gene is TRBV30, the J gene TRBJ1-4; TRBD1 agrees at 8 bases. CDR3 length equals 15 residues. The V gene's germline CDR1 is GTSNPN and CDR2 SVGIG (reference sequence). Trimming cost V 3 bases and J 4 bases; bases outside gene matches: 7. The CDR3 reads CAWSRGQGINEKLFF. The CDR3 DNA reads TGTGCCTGGAGCCGCGGACAGGGCATTAATGAAAAACTGTTTTTT.

The table lists this clonotype with a count of one. The chain uses TRBV12-3 or TRBV12-4 and TRBJ2-7; 9 bases fit TRBD1. V was clipped by 6 bases and J by 3 bases; unmatched bases: 9. This CDR3 is 15 amino acids long. The CDR3 DNA is TGTGCCAGCAGAGTGGGACAGGGACCCTACTACGAGCAGTACTTC. This translates into CASRVGQGPYYEQYF.

This clonotype was seen repeatedly, ten times or more. The chain uses TRBV20-1 and TRBJ2-5; TRBD2 matches at 15 bases. V dropped 5 bases and J dropped 5; count of bases not matched to a gene: 9. The germline V gene has CDR1 DFQATT and CDR2 SNEGSKA (reference sequence). CDR3 length: 16 residues. CDR3 sequence: CSAPRTSGRVRETQYF. The DNA of the CDR3 is TGCAGTGCTCCCCGGACTAGCGGGAGGGTCAGGGAGACCCAGTACTTC.

This clonotype was picked up a small number of times. This sequence joins TRBV4-1 and TRBJ1-5, with 8 bases lining up with TRBD1. Germline V gene lookup returns CDR1 MGHRA and CDR2 YSYEKL. V gave up 1 base and J gave up 3 bases; unmatched junction bases: 2. The CDR3 extends over 15 amino acids. The CDR3 DNA reads TGCGCCAGCAGCCAAGGGACAGGGAACAATCAGCCCCAGCATTTT. Its translation is CASSQGTGNNQPQHF.

The table lists this clonotype with many counts. This rearrangement joins TRBV7-9 to TRBJ2-7; TRBD1 aligns across 8 bases. The CDR3 contains 12 residues. The junction had 1 base not matched to a gene; V was cut back by 4 bases and J by 5 bases. Germline CDR1 is SEHNR and CDR2 is FQNEAQ (reference sequence). CDR3 sequence reads: CASSSTGDEQYF. CDR3 coding DNA: TGTGCCAGCAGCTCGACAGGGGACGAGCAGTACTTC.

This clonotype was seen just once. The J gene is TRBJ2-3, the V gene TRBV6-2 or TRBV6-3; 8 bases match TRBD2. The CDR3 covers 15 residues. The V gene end was trimmed by 8 bases and the J gene end by 3 bases; junction bases not matched to a gene: 10. Germline-derived CDR1 and CDR2 are MNHEY and SVGEGT. This CDR3 is CASREGVVDTDTQYF. The CDR3 DNA follows: TGTGCCAGCCGGGAGGGGGTCGTTGATACAGATACGCAGTATTTT.

This clonotype was seen many times. The genes are TRBV28 and TRBJ2-3; TRBD1 matches at 8 bases. This CDR3 spans 15 amino acids. With V trimmed by 2 bases and J by 3 bases, 4 bases remained unmatched. Germline CDR1 MDHEN, CDR2 SYDVKM. In DNA, the CDR3 is TGTGCCAGCAGTTTACAGGGGGCAGGAACAGATACGCAGTATTTT. Translation gives CASSLQGAGTDTQYF. Full variable domain (missing parts from reference TRBV28 and TRBJ2-3): DVKVTQSSRYLVKRTGEKVFLECVQDMDHENMFWYRQDPGLGLRLIYFSYDVKMKEKGDIPEGYSVSREKKERFSLILESASTNQTSMYLCASSLQGAGTDTQYFGPGTRLTVL.

This clonotype occurred many times. The chain uses TRBV7-2 and TRBJ1-2; 10 bases line up with TRBD1. This CDR3 is 14 amino acids long. CDR1 and CDR2 (germline): SGHTA, FQGNSA. Trimming cost V 5 bases and J 8 bases; bases outside gene matches: 8. CDR3 sequence: CASSTRQGAGGYTF. The CDR3 coding sequence is TGTGCCAGCAGCACCCGACAGGGGGCGGGAGGCTACACCTTC.

This clonotype was counted ten times or more. V and J are TRBV10-3 and TRBJ2-5, with D perhaps TRBD2 (5 bases). This CDR3 has 12 amino acids. Looked up from germline, CDR1 is ENHRY and CDR2 is SYGVKD. Trimming removed 9 bases at V and 3 bases at J, with 11 bases between. The DNA for the CDR3 is TGTGCCATAGGGAGCTTGGAAGAGACCCAGTACTTC. Translation: CAIGSLEETQYF.

This clonotype has a count of ten or more. This chain joins TRBV29-1 and TRBJ2-7; 8 bases align to TRBD2. From germline, CDR1 is SQVTM and CDR2 ANQGSEA. There are 13 residues in the CDR3. V lost 4 bases to trimming and J lost 1 base; unmatched junction nucleotides: 3. In DNA form, the CDR3 reads TGCAGCGTTGGACTAGCGCTTTCCTACGAGCAGTACTTC. As protein: CSVGLALSYEQYF.

This clonotype was seen a handful of times. The chain joins TRBV5-8 to TRBJ1-5; D might be TRBD1 (5 bases). The CDR3 extends over 15 amino acids. CDR1 SGHTS and CDR2 YDEGEE come from the germline V gene. V was trimmed by 4 bases and J by 1 base, leaving 12 bases between them. CDR3 amino acids: CASSVLGGSNQPQHF. CDR3 in DNA: TGTGCCAGCAGCGTGTTGGGGGGAAGCAATCAGCCCCAGCATTTT.

This clonotype was counted ten times or more. The gene calls are TRBV20-1 and TRBJ1-1; D possibly corresponds to TRBD1 (5 bases). The germline CDR1 and CDR2 sequences are DFQATT and SNEGSKA (reference sequence). CDR3 length: 13 amino acids. With 6 bases removed from V and 1 base from J, the gap between germline ends came to 12 bases. DNA of the CDR3: TGCAGTGCGGACAAGGACACGAACACTGAAGCTTTCTTT. Residues: CSADKDTNTEAFF.

This clonotype was detected many times. The chain has TRBV5-8 and TRBJ2-3, with D possibly called TRBD1 or TRBD2 (6 bases each). The CDR3 sequence is 15 residues long. CDR1 and CDR2 from the germline V gene are SGHTS and YDEGEE. The V end lost 4 bases, the J end lost 8 bases, and 20 bases lay between the germline ends. CDR3 sequence reads: CASSPEGGPLVTQYF. CDR3 DNA: TGTGCCAGCAGCCCGGAGGGGGGCCCACTCGTTACGCAGTATTTT.

This clonotype appeared many times. V usage is TRBV28 and J usage is TRBJ2-1, with 16 bases lining up with TRBD2. The CDR3 totals 18 residues. V trimming: 6 bases; J trimming: 7 bases; junction bases outside the gene matches: 12. The germline V gene encodes CDR1 MDHEN and CDR2 SYDVKM. In nucleotides, the CDR3 is TGTGCCAGCAGCTACGGGGGGACTAGCGGGAGGGCCCGGAATGAGCAGTTCTTC. This codes for CASSYGGTSGRARNEQFF. The complete variable domain, with remaining parts taken from reference TRBV28 and TRBJ2-1, reads DVKVTQSSRYLVKRTGEKVFLECVQDMDHENMFWYRQDPGLGLRLIYFSYDVKMKEKGDIPEGYSVSREKKERFSLILESASTNQTSMYLCASSYGGTSGRARNEQFFGPGTRLTVL.

Ten or more counts support this clonotype. The chain carries TRBV11-2 and TRBJ2-5; D perhaps matches TRBD2 (5 bases). V was clipped by 0 bases and J by 0 bases, with 17 bases between them. The CDR3 runs 18 residues. The V gene's germline CDR1 is SGHAT and CDR2 FQNNGV. DNA for the CDR3: TGTGCCAGCAGCTTAGAGTATATGCGGGCAGTTCACCAAGAGACCCAGTACTTC. Its protein product is CASSLEYMRAVHQETQYF.

This clonotype has a count of ten or more. CDR3 region: CASSLDNPGTYEQYF. Here the CDR3 DNA reads TGTGCCAGCAGCTTAGATAACCCGGGCACCTACGAGCAGTACTTC. The chain joins TRBV11-3 to TRBJ2-7, with no clear D. This CDR3 region has 15 residues. Trimming left V 0 bases short and J 2 bases short, with 11 bases between. In germline, CDR1 is SGHNT, CDR2 YENEEA.

The chain combines TRBV19 with TRBJ2-1; D gene ambiguous. CDR1 and CDR2 (germline): LNHDA, SQIVND (reference sequence). Trimming shortened V by 7 bases and J by 0 bases, and 10 bases separated the two germline ends. This CDR3 contains 14 residues. The CDR3 nucleotides are TGTGCCAGTACCGGGCGGTCCTCCTACAATGAGCAGTTCTTC. Encoded protein: CASTGRSSYNEQFF.

Written as DNA, the CDR3 is TGCGCCAGCAGTGAGTCTGGGGCCAACGTCCTGACTTTC. Protein: CASSESGANVLTF. The rearrangement uses TRBV10-2 and TRBJ2-6; D ambiguous. The V end lost 0 bases, the J end lost 3 bases, and 0 bases lay between the germline ends. The CDR3 loop spans 13 amino acids. The germline gives CDR1 WSHSY, CDR2 SAAADI.

The table lists this clonotype with a few counts. The chain couples TRBV7-9 to TRBJ2-2; no reliable D call. The CDR3 is 14 amino acids. V was trimmed by 3 bases and J by 2 bases, leaving 7 bases between them. Germline loops: CDR1 SEHNR, CDR2 FQNEAQ (reference sequence). The CDR3 DNA is TGTGCCAGCAGCTTTGCCAGAAACACCGGGGAGCTGTTTTTT. It yields the protein CASSFARNTGELFF.

With regard to this clonotype: A much larger clone is a single base away; this may be a read error. The chain joins TRBV6-5 to TRBJ1-1; D may be TRBD1 (5 bases). Trimming stripped 4 bases from V and 10 bases from J, with 25 bases between. The germline V gene encodes CDR1 MNHEY and CDR2 SVGAGI. The CDR3 covers 16 residues. The CDR3: CASSCSRPRDLKAAFF. In nucleotides, the CDR3 is TGTGCCAGCAGTTGCTCGAGACCCCGGGACCTAAAGGCAGCTTTCTTT.